Included here is one T cell receptor (beta chain) sequence, with context. The antigen is unknown. TCRbeta library preparation incorporated unique molecular identifiers. One entry per CDR3 protein results from TCRdb running MiXCR on the PCR reads. The sample has 250,000 or so distinct CDR3 sequences, about 24% seen once; the top ten hold 4.8%. The V end lost 7 bases, the J end lost 4 bases, and 17 bases lay between the germline ends. The V gene's germline CDR1 is LGHNT and CDR2 FRNRAP. The CDR3 has 15 amino acids. The data belong to a study of T-cell reconstitution after alpha-beta-depleted transplantation in children. Points from the study as a whole: A year had passed since transplant, and T-cell counts and diversity by then came mostly from newly produced T cells. Recipient T cells and thymic progenitors that survived were the source of the high TCRbeta diversity seen at day 60 in some patients.

The V gene is TRBV12-5, the J gene TRBJ1-5; no clear D gene. The clonotype comes from a female patient aged 2-15 years who had a stem cell transplant for congenital amegakaryocytic thrombocytopenia, so the T cells may come from the graft donor. Sequenced here: PBMCs, mostly from graft donor cells, sampled 360 days after TCRalphabeta/CD19-depleted stem cell transplant. CDR3 region: CASAHARRANQPQHF. CDR3 bases: TGTGCTAGTGCCCACGCGCGGCGGGCAAATCAGCCCCAGCATTTT.